A single sample gave rise to the 8 T cell receptor beta chains below, sequenced in a study of OX40 agonist ivuxolimab in advanced cancers. The method was the immunoSEQ multiplex PCR assay. The source is immuneACCESS, and TCRdb retained only in-frame sequences with V and J called. Part of the clones is not carried over; for the studies checked, unresolved V genes explain less than half of this, and the remainder is unexplained. The sample records fewer than 55,000 clones, about 87% of which are singletons. Jointly, the top ten make up 10% of the sample. The source was CD4+ or CD8+ T cells sorted from blood, collected in a trial of the OX40 agonist ivuxolimab. The receptors originated from an adult with an advanced solid tumor such as melanoma, head and neck, liver or kidney cancer.

The chain uses TRBV7-8 and TRBJ2-1, with D uncertain. Germline CDR1 SGHVS, CDR2 FQNEAQ. The CDR3 totals 12 residues. V was shortened by 1 base and J by 4 bases, with 2 bases between the two germline ends. The CDR3, as DNA: TGTGCCAGCAGCTTAGATTACAATGAGCAGTTCTTC. Its protein product is CASSLDYNEQFF.

J is TRBJ1-6 and V is TRBV7-9; 10 nucleotides align to TRBD1. V lost 3 bases to trimming and J lost 10 bases; unmatched junction nucleotides: 15. This CDR3 contains 18 residues. Germline CDR1 SEHNR, CDR2 FQNEAQ (reference sequence). The CDR3 nucleotides are TGTGCCAGCAGCTTTGTTTTAGGGGGACAGGGGTTACGGTCACCCCTCCACTTT. This codes for CASSFVLGGQGLRSPLHF.

This clone has a handful of counts. The V call is TRBV19, the J call TRBJ2-7; D call uncertain. Per germline, CDR1 LNHDA and CDR2 SQIVND (reference sequence). The V and J ends lost 4 bases and 3 bases respectively, with 10 bases between them. The CDR3 runs 13 residues. CDR3 loop: CASSTDLGYEQYF. DNA of the CDR3: TGTGCCAGTAGTACTGACCTAGGCTACGAGCAGTACTTC.

The chain links TRBV27 to TRBJ2-1; no firm D call. Germline CDR1 reads MNHEY; CDR2 reads SMNVEV (reference sequence). Trimming cost V 0 bases and J 5 bases, with 11 bases left between them. The CDR3 length is 15 residues. This CDR3 is CASSLSATLNNEQFF. The CDR3 coding sequence is TGTGCCAGCAGTTTATCGGCGACTCTAAACAATGAGCAGTTCTTC.

The chain is built from TRBV9 and TRBJ1-2, with D hard to call. The CDR3 is 12 residues long. Per germline, CDR1 SGDLS and CDR2 YYNGEE. V lost 3 bases and J lost 0, with 3 bases in between. The CDR3 DNA reads as TGTGCCAGCAGCGGAGCTAACTATGGCTACACCTTC. This codes for CASSGANYGYTF.

The chain has TRBV25-1 and TRBJ2-1; D is unclear. Trimming pared 3 bases from V and 1 base from J, leaving 13 bases between. CDR3 length: 16 residues. Germline CDR1 is MGHDK and CDR2 is SYGVNS. The CDR3 region is CASSDGAGASYNEQFF. The DNA of the CDR3 is TGTGCCAGCAGTGATGGTGCCGGAGCTTCCTACAATGAGCAGTTCTTC.

This clone was observed a single time. The CDR3 bases are TGTGCCAGCAGCCCCCCCGGGACAGTGGGGTATCGCTACACCTTC. Residues: CASSPPGTVGYRYTF. The rearrangement links TRBV7-9 to TRBJ1-2; the match to TRBD1 covers 7 bases. This CDR3 region has 15 residues. Unmatched junction bases numbered 15, after V lost 5 bases and J lost 9 bases. Germline V CDR1 and CDR2: SEHNR, FQNEAQ (reference sequence).

CDR3 loop: CASSPDRYEQYF. CDR3 in DNA: TGTGCCAGCAGCCCGGACCGATACGAGCAGTACTTC. V usage is TRBV13 and J usage is TRBJ2-7; D ambiguous. This CDR3 is 12 amino acids long. The V gene lost 5 bases and the J gene lost 4 bases, with 9 bases spanning the gap. Looked up from germline, CDR1 is PRHDT and CDR2 is FYEKMQ (reference sequence).